The rows below give T cell receptor beta chains drawn from one sample of a study of OX40 agonist ivuxolimab in advanced cancers. TCRdb keeps only in-frame clones here, not all; method: immunoSEQ multiplex PCR. The table includes roughly 71,000 clones, less than 85% detected once. The input for sequencing was CD4+ or CD8+ T cells sorted from blood, taken in a trial of the OX40 agonist ivuxolimab. The receptor source for this set is an adult with an advanced solid tumor such as melanoma, head and neck, liver or kidney cancer. CDR3s include the opening cysteine and the closing phenylalanine or tryptophan. Fields, in order: clone size, D gene, V gene, J gene, CDR3 DNA, CDR3 protein. The D gene is left open where the match is weak. Size is omitted from some rows. Given values are once, few, many or a class for expanded clones.

-	-	TRBV27	TRBJ1-2	TGTGCCAGCGGCGCGGAGGGTATCCACTATGGCTACACCTTC	CASGAEGIHYGYTF
-	TRBD1	TRBV7-2	TRBJ2-1	TGTGCCAGCAGCGCTTCGACAGGGGGCTGGGATGAGCAGTTCTTC	CASSASTGGWDEQFF
-	TRBD1	TRBV4-2	TRBJ1-6	TGTGCCAGCAGCCAAGAGAGACAGGGGTTTAATTCACCCCTCCACTTT	CASSQERQGFNSPLHF
-	-	TRBV7-8	TRBJ1-2	TGTGCCAGCAGCTTAAATCCCCAGGTCGCGTACGGCTACACCTTC	CASSLNPQVAYGYTF
-	TRBD1	TRBV7-2	TRBJ1-6	TGTGCCAGCAGCATATCCGGGACAGGGCTTGCTTCACCCCTCCACTTT	CASSISGTGLASPLHF
-	TRBD2	TRBV27	TRBJ2-3	TGTGCCAGCAGTTTATCGGTGACTAGCGGGAGAAAATGGACAGATACGCAGTATTTT	CASSLSVTSGRKWTDTQYF
once	TRBD1	TRBV5-1	TRBJ2-2	TGCGCCAGCAGCTCCCCAGACAGGGGGCTTCCCGGGGAGCTGTTTTTT	CASSSPDRGLPGELFF
-	TRBD2	TRBV29-1	TRBJ2-3	TGCAGCGTTGGGCGGGGGGAGAGCACAGATACGCAGTATTTT	CSVGRGESTDTQYF
once	-	TRBV2	TRBJ1-5	TGTGCCAGCAGTGAAGCAAGGGGCAGGGGCCAGCCCCAGCATTTT	CASSEARGRGQPQHF
-	TRBD1	TRBV28	TRBJ2-5	TGTGCCAGCATGCGCCGGGACAGAGAGACCCAGTACTTC	CASMRRDRETQYF
-	-	TRBV2	TRBJ2-7	TGTGCCAGCACTGTTCAGGGTTCTAACTACGAGCAGTACTTC	CASTVQGSNYEQYF
once	-	TRBV23-1	TRBJ2-7	TGCGCCAGCAGTCAGGGACGGGCTAGCCCAACCCGTCGGGAGCAGTACTTC	CASSQGRASPTRREQYF
-	TRBD2	TRBV5-1	TRBJ2-3	TGCGCCAGCAGCCCGGGACTACAGAGCACAGATACGCAGTATTTT	CASSPGLQSTDTQYF
-	-	TRBV5-1	TRBJ2-2	TGCGCCAGCAGCTTGCCGAACACCGGGGAGCTGTTTTTT	CASSLPNTGELFF
once	-	TRBV7-8	TRBJ2-7	TGTGCCAGCAGCTTACGGCAGAGCTTTTCCTACGAGCAGTACTTC	CASSLRQSFSYEQYF
-	TRBD2	TRBV10-1	TRBJ2-1	TGCGCCAGCAGTGCCTGGACTTCGAAGCGGGACGGTGAGCAGTTCTTC	CASSAWTSKRDGEQFF
-	-	TRBV7-2	TRBJ2-1	TGTGCCAGCAGCTCCTACACCAATGAGCAGTTCTTC	CASSSYTNEQFF
-	TRBD2	TRBV11-2	TRBJ2-3	TGTGCCAGCAGGCTAGCGGGGGGGGATACGCAGTATTTT	CASRLAGGDTQYF
-	TRBD1	TRBV9	TRBJ1-3	TGTGCCAGCAGCGACGGCCCAGGGGGGGATGGAAACACCATATATTTT	CASSDGPGGDGNTIYF
-	TRBD1	TRBV5-1	TRBJ1-1	TGCGCCAGCAGCTTAATGACAGGGCCGATGACCACTGAAGCTTTCTTT	CASSLMTGPMTTEAFF
-	-	TRBV10-3	TRBJ1-4	TGTGCCATCAGCCGACAGGCAGGGAATGAAAAACTGTTTTTT	CAISRQAGNEKLFF
-	-	TRBV29-1	TRBJ1-1	TGCAGCGTCAACACGGAATACACTGAAGCTTTCTTT	CSVNTEYTEAFF
once	TRBD1	TRBV5-4	TRBJ1-6	TGTGCCAGCAGCAACGCACAGGGGAACCATAATTCACCCCTCCACTTT	CASSNAQGNHNSPLHF
once	-	TRBV6-5	TRBJ1-3	TGTGCCAGCAGTTACTCGGGGATCTCTGGAAACACCATATATTTT	CASSYSGISGNTIYF
-	TRBD1	TRBV9	TRBJ2-2	TGTGCCTCCGCGACTCAGGGGGCTGTGGCCGGGGAGCTGTTTTTT	CASATQGAVAGELFF
-	TRBD1	TRBV7-1	TRBJ1-3	TGTGCCAGCAGCTCGACAGGGGGCTCTGGAAACACCATATATTTT	CASSSTGGSGNTIYF
once	-	TRBV15	TRBJ2-3	TGTGCCACCAGCATTAGGGGCGGCGGCACAGATACGCAGTATTTT	CATSIRGGGTDTQYF
-	-	TRBV5-4	TRBJ2-5	TGTGCCAGCAGCTGGGGGACACAAAAAGAGACCCAGTACTTC	CASSWGTQKETQYF
-	-	TRBV6-1	TRBJ2-4	TGTGCCACCCGGGTGGTAGGGGCCAAAAACATTCAGTACTTC	CATRVVGAKNIQYF
-	TRBD1	TRBV7-9	TRBJ1-1	TGTGCCAGCAGCTCTTGGACAGGGAGCACTGAAGCTTTCTTT	CASSSWTGSTEAFF
-	-	TRBV7-2	TRBJ2-7	TGTGCCAGCAGCTTAGTTGGGGGGCCGGGGTACGAGCAGTACTTC	CASSLVGGPGYEQYF
-	-	TRBV19	TRBJ2-5	TGTGCCAACCAATATAGGGTTCCCATCCAAAAAGAGACCCAGTACTTC	CANQYRVPIQKETQYF